This T cell receptor (beta chain) was captured by sequencing in a study of blood T cells in healthy people across ages (dated by TCRdb to the mid-2010s). With respect to the entire study: Template switching captured roughly one uniquely barcoded TCR beta cDNA molecule per two T cells in model experiments. Using deep sequencing normalized with unique cDNA molecular identifiers, the study measured how TCR beta repertoire diversity changes with age. Four age groups were formed from the donors: young (average roughly 16 years), middle-aged (approximately 39), aged (62) and long-lived (more than 75). To avoid experimental bias, donors of different ages were distributed randomly across sequencing lanes. The study analyzed two additional independent replicas of 1 million unique cDNA reads from the same blood draw for two donors, one aged 18 to 29 and one aged 80 or older. The study at large found these results: Estimates of total diversity based on one million sequenced T cells were considered lower bounds and underestimates. Compared with the aged group, the long-lived group had more naive CD4+ T cells, fewer expanded clones and increased TCR diversity, a pattern suggesting age selection. Conclusive comparison of naive and antigen-experienced compartments was prevented by the profiling of bulk unsorted PBMCs. The percentage of naive T cells measured by flow cytometry correlated strongly with observed TCR beta diversity. Observed TCR beta diversity per million T cells fell roughly linearly with age, and a significant reduction was already apparent by age around 39. Because the CMV infection status of the donors was unknown, age-related changes in expanded clonotypes may potentially have been confounded.

The 39 donors, aged about 6 to 100 years, were systemically healthy Caucasian individuals from Russia. About 9.1 milliliters of peripheral blood were collected from each donor into EDTA-treated Vacutainer tubes. PBMCs were isolated by Ficoll-Paque density-gradient centrifugation, with at least 7 million obtained per sample. Total RNA, at least 5.5 micrograms per sample, was extracted from PBMCs with Trizol reagent. The percentages of naive CD45RAhigh/CD27high T cells were determined by flow cytometry on a PBMC aliquot from every donor. The library relied on 5' RACE. The sequencer was an Illumina HiSeq 2500. A second PCR of about 6 to 11 cycles was run with a J-beta primer mix and a sample-barcoded 5' primer. A unique molecular identifier was introduced onto each TCR beta cDNA molecule by a template-switch 5' adaptor carrying 12 random nucleotides. Each sample yielded at least 2.5 million CDR3-containing paired-end reads. The Mint cDNA synthesis kit, primed by a TRBC-specific oligonucleotide, was used to synthesize first-strand cDNA from all RNA. Following uracil-DNA glycosylase treatment, a first 18-cycle PCR with universal primers M1SS and BC2_uni_R was performed on all cDNA. For the original study's pipeline: Each sample was normalized by randomly selecting 1 million high-quality reads, each carrying a distinct molecular identifier. Instead of being binned into consensus sequences, reads with shared molecular identifiers were discarded. MiTCR, run with a Q25 quality threshold and the strictest error-elimination algorithm, handled CDR3 identification, clonotype clustering and error correction. A nonparametric unseen species model with Euler transformation was used to estimate lower-bound total TCR beta diversity. TCRdb reprocessing: public reads trimmed at Q25 with fastp, clones called with MiXCR, in-frame beta chains kept. Each CDR3 protein appears once, grouped with its most common genes and DNA. The V and J calls were not made by the authors but by TCRdb's processing. The sample yields some 900,000 distinct CDR3 sequences; roughly 43% were counted once. The top ten constitute 13% of the sample.

Counted from cysteine to phenylalanine, this CDR3 has 14 amino acids. Solely the CDR3 DNA is kept, with 42 bases framed from the first base. V has 7 bases trimmed and J has 5 bases trimmed; junction bases matching no gene number 8. CDR1 and CDR2 are read off the germline V gene as SGHRS and YFSETQ. Comments on this clonotype: This receptor's antigen is unknown. It has no much larger one-base neighbor in the sample; base qualities were not kept.

The sequenced sample consisted of blood. The chain employs TRBV5-1 and TRBJ1-4, with 7 junctional bases fitting TRBD1. The receptor's source is a man aged 25-45 years in good health. The nucleotide sequence is TGCGCCAGCTCAGGGGGACAGAGGAATGAAAAACTGTTTTTT. This codes for CASSGGQRNEKLFF.